Shown below are 13 T cell receptor beta chains from a single sample sequenced in a study of blood T cell repertoires in COVID-19. Using immunoSEQ multiplex PCR, the repertoire was profiled, and TCRdb retains in-frame clones only, with some absent. This sample has tens of thousands of clones, with about nine tenths found just once. The sequenced sample consisted of peripheral blood. These receptors all stem from a male donor with acute or convalescent COVID-19.

The CDR3 reads CASSEGGSGTEAFF. The DNA of the CDR3 is TGTGCCAGCAGTGAAGGTGGTTCCGGCACTGAAGCTTTCTTT. The chain is built from TRBV6-1 and TRBJ1-1; D gene ambiguous. Per the germline V gene, CDR1 is MNHNS and CDR2 is SASEGT. There are 14 residues in the CDR3. V was trimmed by 1 base and J by 4 bases, leaving 10 bases between them.

The CDR3 sequence is CASSPGDSNEQFF. DNA of the CDR3: TGTGCCAGCTCACCAGGGGACAGCAATGAGCAGTTCTTC. The chain joins TRBV18 to TRBJ2-1, with 7 bases matching TRBD1. Germline trimming cut 2 bases from V and 6 bases from J; bases unmatched to any gene: 1. Looked up from germline, CDR1 is KGHSH and CDR2 is LQKENI. The CDR3 sequence is 13 residues long.

The chain uses TRBV6-5 and TRBJ1-2, with 8 bases matching TRBD1. The CDR3 contains 14 residues. In germline, CDR1 is MNHEY, CDR2 SVGAGI. The ends lost 6 bases at V and 6 bases at J; junction bases unmatched: 9. Here the CDR3 reads CASSNDAGGDGYTF. In DNA form, the CDR3 reads TGTGCCAGCAGCAACGACGCAGGGGGCGATGGCTACACCTTC.

The V gene is TRBV6-5, the J gene TRBJ1-2, with D unresolved. CDR3 length: 13 residues. Per the germline V gene, CDR1 is MNHEY and CDR2 is SVGAGI. The ends were cut back, 10 bases at V and 2 bases at J, with 14 bases in the middle. The CDR3 bases are TGTGCCACCAAGGGCCCGGGGAACTATGGCTACACCTTC. Protein product: CATKGPGNYGYTF.

The J gene is TRBJ1-1, the V gene TRBV30, with D unresolved. The CDR3 contains 17 residues. CDR1 is GTSNPN and CDR2 is SVGIG in the germline V gene (reference sequence). Trimming took off 0 bases at V and 1 base at J, with 18 bases between the two ends. The CDR3 sequence: CAWSVRQSFRRNTEAFF. The CDR3 bases are TGTGCCTGGAGTGTGAGGCAGAGCTTCCGGAGGAACACTGAAGCTTTCTTT.

The rearrangement uses TRBV10-3 and TRBJ2-3; 7 bases fit TRBD1. V dropped 4 bases and J dropped 2; count of bases not matched to a gene: 12. The CDR3 covers 17 residues. Germline CDR1 ENHRY, CDR2 SYGVKD. The CDR3 loop reads CAISGAEGDSFTDTQYF. Written as DNA, the CDR3 is TGTGCCATCAGTGGGGCCGAAGGGGACAGTTTCACAGATACGCAGTATTTT.

This clone was recorded once. The chain combines TRBV5-1 with TRBJ2-1; D might be TRBD2 (6 bases). Germline V CDR1 and CDR2: SGHRS, YFSETQ. This CDR3 has 17 residues. V was clipped by 3 bases and J by 4 bases, with 20 bases between them. This chain's CDR3 is CASSSGLRGAQYNEQFF. CDR3 coding DNA: TGCGCCAGCAGCTCGGGACTTCGAGGGGCCCAATACAATGAGCAGTTCTTC.

This rearrangement joins TRBV7-2 to TRBJ1-5; D perhaps matches TRBD1 (5 bases). CDR1 and CDR2 from the germline V gene are SGHTA and FQGNSA. The CDR3 is 13 amino acids. V was pared by 5 bases and J by 7 bases, with 12 bases between. The CDR3 DNA sequence: TGTGCCAGCAGCCCCGGTCAGGGCCAGCCCCAGCATTTT. This translates into CASSPGQGQPQHF.

CDR3 sequence: CAWSVPRTGGSYNEQFF. CDR3 coding DNA: TGTGCCTGGAGTGTCCCCCGGACAGGGGGATCATACAATGAGCAGTTCTTC. V and J are TRBV30 and TRBJ2-1; TRBD1 agrees at 10 bases. CDR3 length: 17 residues. Germline lookup yields CDR1 GTSNPN and CDR2 SVGIG (reference sequence). The J segment lost 4 bases and the V segment lost 0 bases, leaving 9 bases of the junction unmatched. The entire variable domain, with the rest obtained from reference TRBV30 and TRBJ2-1, is as follows: SQTIHQWPATLVQPVGSPLSLECTVEGTSNPNLYWYRQAAGRGLQLLFYSVGIGQISSEVPQNLSASRPQDRQFILSSKKLLLSDSGFYLCAWSVPRTGGSYNEQFFGPGTRLTVL.

The V call is TRBV7-8, the J call TRBJ1-5; D possibly corresponds to TRBD1 (6 bases). The CDR3 loop spans 16 amino acids. V lost 5 bases and J 2 bases, leaving 16 bases between the germline ends. Per germline, CDR1 SGHVS and CDR2 FQNEAQ. The CDR3 DNA is TGTGCCAGCAGCGAGCGGACAGCTCTAGGCAATCAGCCCCAGCATTTT. Residues: CASSERTALGNQPQHF. Using reference TRBV7-8 and TRBJ1-5 for the parts outside the CDR3, the full variable domain is GAGVSQSPRYKVAKRGQDVALRCDPISGHVSLFWYQQALGQGPEFLTYFQNEAQLDKSGLPSDRFFAERPEGSVSTLKIQRTQQEDSAVYLCASSERTALGNQPQHFGDGTRLSIL.

The V gene is TRBV10-3, the J gene TRBJ1-2; 8 nucleotides agree with TRBD1. The germline V gene has CDR1 ENHRY and CDR2 SYGVKD. The CDR3 spans 13 residues. V shed 9 bases, J shed 6 bases, and the junction held 9 bases outside the gene matches. Written as DNA, the CDR3 is TGTGCCATTACCGGACAGGGCGCCGATGGCTACACCTTC. It is translated as CAITGQGADGYTF.

This rearrangement joins TRBV5-5 to TRBJ1-1; D is unresolved. With 0 bases removed from V and 1 base from J, the gap between germline ends came to 10 bases. Germline V CDR1 and CDR2: SGHKS, YYEKEE (reference sequence). The CDR3 sequence is 15 residues long. The CDR3 spells CASSLVRVANTEAFF. The CDR3 DNA reads as TGTGCCAGCAGCTTGGTTCGGGTGGCGAACACTGAAGCTTTCTTT. The full variable domain, rest sourced from reference TRBV5-5 and TRBJ1-1, is DAGVTQSPTHLIKTRGQQVTLRCSPISGHKSVSWYQQVLGQGPQFIFQYYEKEERGRGNFPDRFSARQFPNYSSELNVNALLLGDSALYLCASSLVRVANTEAFFGQGTRLTVV.

The rearrangement joins TRBV18 to TRBJ1-2; 8 bases fit TRBD1. Trimming cost V 3 bases and J 6 bases; bases outside gene matches: 6. Per germline, CDR1 KGHSH and CDR2 LQKENI. This CDR3 is built from 14 residues. The CDR3 loop is CASSPKTGEHGYTF. CDR3 in DNA: TGTGCCAGCTCACCCAAGACAGGGGAGCATGGCTACACCTTC.